One and the same sample provided the 30 T cell receptor beta chains below, sequenced in a study of cytomegalovirus exposure and HLA in healthy donors (dated by TCRdb to about 2017). Library prep was done by the immunoSEQ multiplex PCR assay. TCRdb took this table from immuneACCESS and kept in-frame rearrangements with V and J called. Such tables lack part of the clones; where checked against another copy, unresolved V genes explain under half of the gap, and the rest is unexplained. The sample table shows about 200,000 clones, and around 80% are seen once. The top ten hold 1% to 1.5% of the sample. The sequencing sample was made of PBMCs. The receptor source for this set is a woman aged 25 to 39 in good health and CMV-seronegative.

J is TRBJ1-1 and V is TRBV11-2; TRBD1 might be the D (6 bases). V was trimmed by 0 bases and J by 3 bases, leaving 11 bases between them. The CDR3 totals 15 residues. Germline assignment: CDR1 SGHAT and CDR2 FQNNGV. The CDR3 coding sequence is TGTGCCAGCAGCTTAGATTTACAGGGAGACACTGAAGCTTTCTTT. Residues: CASSLDLQGDTEAFF.

This chain links TRBV30 with TRBJ2-7; D might be TRBD2 (6 bases). Germline CDR1 is GTSNPN and CDR2 is SVGIG (reference sequence). There are 13 residues in the CDR3. V was shortened by 0 bases and J by 7 bases, with 13 bases between the two germline ends. The CDR3 sequence is CAWSVGGREEQYF. DNA of the CDR3: TGTGCCTGGAGTGTCGGGGGACGGGAAGAGCAGTACTTC.

The chain recombines TRBV12-1 with TRBJ2-7; the DNA was not used to check the table's D call, TRBD2. TRBV12-1 counts as a pseudogene. The CDR3 runs 18 residues. The CDR3: CASSFAAGREGGSHEQYF. The CDR3 coding sequence is TGTGCCAGCAGCTTTGCGGCAGGAAGAGAGGGAGGGTCTCACGAGCAGTACTTC.

This clone was seen just once. V gene TRBV5-1 combines with J gene TRBJ1-2; 11 bases fit TRBD1. Germline V CDR1 and CDR2: SGHRS, YFSETQ. This CDR3 is built from 15 residues. V was pared by 2 bases and J by 7 bases, with 7 bases of the junction left unmatched. The CDR3 nucleotides are TGCGCCAGCAGCTTTTCCGGACAGGGGGCGGGTGGCTACACCTTC. Its translation: CASSFSGQGAGGYTF.

In regard to this clone: Compared with germline, one end of the junction differs, possibly owing to a read error. The V and J genes are TRBV5-1 and TRBJ2-5; weak D call: TRBD1 (5 bases). The CDR3 loop spans 12 amino acids. Germline values: CDR1 SGHRS, CDR2 YFSETQ. In DNA, the CDR3 is TGCGCCAGCAGCCCTCCGGATGGGGCCGGTCACTTC. This translates into CASSPPDGAGHF.

The chain couples TRBV18 to TRBJ2-2, with D tentatively TRBD2 (5 bases). Per germline, CDR1 KGHSH and CDR2 LQKENI. This CDR3 has 15 amino acids. V lost 3 bases and J 1 base, leaving 9 bases between the germline ends. The CDR3 sequence: CASSPDSLNTGELFF. DNA for the CDR3: TGTGCCAGCTCACCGGACTCCCTGAACACCGGGGAGCTGTTTTTT. The whole variable domain, remainder taken from reference TRBV18 and TRBJ2-2, is NAGVMQNPRHLVRRRGQEARLRCSPMKGHSHVYWYRQLPEEGLKFMVYLQKENIIDESGMPKERFSAEFPKEGPSILRIQQVVRGDSAAYFCASSPDSLNTGELFFGEGSRLTVL.

This chain links TRBV5-8 with TRBJ2-7; D unresolved. V lost 4 bases and J 4 bases, leaving 15 bases between the germline ends. The CDR3 contains 14 residues. Germline CDR1 and CDR2: SGHTS and YDEGEE. The CDR3, as DNA: TGTGCCAGCAGCAACGATAAAAGAGGTTACGAGCAGTACTTC. Its translation: CASSNDKRGYEQYF.

This chain links TRBV28 with TRBJ2-7; no firm D call. V shed 4 bases and J shed 4 bases, with 11 bases lying between them. The CDR3 covers 13 residues. Germline V lookup: CDR1 MDHEN, CDR2 SYDVKM. Written as DNA, the CDR3 is TGTGCCAGCAGTTCCCCTCGTTTGTACGAGCAGTACTTC. Translation gives CASSSPRLYEQYF. The whole variable domain, remainder taken from reference TRBV28 and TRBJ2-7, is DVKVTQSSRYLVKRTGEKVFLECVQDMDHENMFWYRQDPGLGLRLIYFSYDVKMKEKGDIPEGYSVSREKKERFSLILESASTNQTSMYLCASSSPRLYEQYFGPGTRLTVT.

Only a few counts were recorded for this clone. The chain carries TRBV11-2 and TRBJ2-7; D perhaps matches TRBD2 (5 bases). Germline V gene data show CDR1 as SGHAT and CDR2 as FQNNGV. The CDR3 has 14 residues. Trimming stripped 1 base from V and 5 bases from J, with 12 bases between. The CDR3 is CASSLGGPTDEQYF. The CDR3 coding sequence is TGTGCCAGCAGCTTAGGAGGGCCCACTGACGAGCAGTACTTC.

V and J are TRBV25-1 and TRBJ1-3; 7 bases align to TRBD1. This CDR3 has 17 residues. V was clipped by 1 base and J by 0 bases; unmatched bases: 6. Germline V gene sequence: CDR1 MGHDK, CDR2 SYGVNS. The CDR3 DNA sequence: TGTGCCAGCAGTGAATGGGCAGGGGGAAGCTCTGGAAACACCATATATTTT. Protein sequence: CASSEWAGGSSGNTIYF.

J is TRBJ2-7 and V is TRBV5-1, with D possibly TRBD1 on 5 matching bases. Trimming left V 0 bases short and J 0 bases short, with 7 bases between. Per germline, CDR1 SGHRS and CDR2 YFSETQ. CDR3 size: 14 residues. The CDR3 loop reads CASSLAGHSYEQYF. CDR3 DNA sequence: TGCGCCAGCAGCTTGGCCGGACACTCCTACGAGCAGTACTTC.

The rearrangement links TRBV6-1 to TRBJ2-1; 9 bases are a match to TRBD2. Germline V gene lookup returns CDR1 MNHNS and CDR2 SASEGT. V lost 8 bases, J lost 8 bases, and 7 bases stayed unmatched. The CDR3 runs to 13 residues. For the CDR3, the DNA is TGTGCCAGCGGACGGGAGCGGGGGGATGAGCAGTTCTTC. This encodes CASGRERGDEQFF.

V and J are TRBV30 and TRBJ2-1; D may be TRBD1 (6 bases). V was clipped by 2 bases and J by 3 bases, with 8 bases between them. Germline V gene data show CDR1 as GTSNPN and CDR2 as SVGIG (reference sequence). The CDR3 extends over 13 amino acids. This chain's CDR3 is CAWSRTVYNEQFF. The CDR3 DNA follows: TGTGCCTGGAGTAGGACAGTCTACAATGAGCAGTTCTTC.

V and J are TRBV29-1 and TRBJ2-7, with 9 bases that match TRBD1. This CDR3 spans 12 amino acids. The V gene end was trimmed by 7 bases and the J gene end by 2 bases; junction bases not matched to a gene: 3. The germline gives CDR1 SQVTM, CDR2 ANQGSEA. The DNA for the CDR3 is TGCAGCGCCGGGACAGGGACCTACGAGCAGTACTTC. Translating gives CSAGTGTYEQYF.

V gene TRBV5-1 combines with J gene TRBJ2-1; a possible D gene is TRBD2 (6 bases). The CDR3 totals 16 residues. Per germline, CDR1 SGHRS and CDR2 YFSETQ. V dropped 0 bases and J dropped 5 bases, with 15 bases sitting between them. The CDR3 DNA follows: TGCGCCAGCAGCTTGGACGGGAGAGCGGTTAACAATGAGCAGTTCTTC. Protein sequence: CASSLDGRAVNNEQFF.

This clone showed up just once. V is TRBV9 and J is TRBJ2-7; TRBD1 matches at 7 bases. In germline, CDR1 is SGDLS, CDR2 YYNGEE. V trimming: 0 bases; J trimming: 3 bases; junction bases outside the gene matches: 3. CDR3 size: 14 residues. CDR3: CASSVGQGIYEQYF. In DNA form, the CDR3 reads TGTGCCAGCAGCGTAGGACAGGGAATCTACGAGCAGTACTTC.

This clone came up a few times. The chain links TRBV7-9 to TRBJ2-3, with TRBD2 matching 11 bases. Germline loops: CDR1 SEHNR, CDR2 FQNEAQ (reference sequence). V shed 1 base, J shed 5 bases, and the junction held 11 bases outside the gene matches. The CDR3 loop spans 18 amino acids. The CDR3 DNA follows: TGTGCCAGCAGCTTAGGGTCAATAGCGGGAGGGCCGCGAGATACGCAGTATTTT. Its translation: CASSLGSIAGGPRDTQYF.

This sequence joins TRBV9 and TRBJ1-1; a possible D gene is TRBD1 (6 bases). Germline V gene data show CDR1 as SGDLS and CDR2 as YYNGEE. The CDR3 consists of 15 residues. Trimming shortened V by 0 bases and J by 4 bases, and 13 bases separated the two germline ends. CDR3 in amino acids: CASSVGDTPGTEAFF. The CDR3 nucleotides read TGTGCCAGCAGCGTAGGGGACACGCCCGGCACTGAAGCTTTCTTT.

CDR3 in DNA: TGTGCCACCAATCTACAGGGGAGCTCCTACAATGAGCAGTTCTTC. Its translation is CATNLQGSSYNEQFF. This rearrangement joins TRBV19 to TRBJ2-1, with TRBD1 matching over 7 bases. J was trimmed by 0 bases and V by 10 bases; bases with no gene match: 9. The CDR3 consists of 15 residues. From germline, CDR1 is LNHDA and CDR2 SQIVND (reference sequence).

This clone was seen a handful of times. The rearrangement joins TRBV5-4 to TRBJ2-7, with D perhaps TRBD1 (6 bases). The CDR3 sequence is 13 residues long. Per germline, CDR1 SGHNT and CDR2 YYREEE (reference sequence). V lost 1 base and J 6 bases, leaving 11 bases between the germline ends. The CDR3 reads CASSLSGGSEQYF. The CDR3 DNA sequence: TGTGCCAGCAGCTTGAGTGGGGGCAGCGAGCAGTACTTC.

The rearrangement joins TRBV27 to TRBJ1-1, with D possibly TRBD1 on 5 matching bases. Trimming took off 3 bases at V and 4 bases at J, with 12 bases between the two ends. Germline V gives CDR1 MNHEY, CDR2 SMNVEV (reference sequence). This CDR3 is built from 14 residues. As DNA, the CDR3 is TGTGCCAGCAGTTTGCAGGCAGACAGCACTGAAGCTTTCTTT. Translated, it gives CASSLQADSTEAFF.

CDR3 DNA sequence: TGCGCCAGCAGCCAAGGGTTCCGGGACAGGGTCACTGAAGCTTTCTTT. Translation gives CASSQGFRDRVTEAFF. The genes are TRBV4-1 and TRBJ1-1; TRBD1 aligns across 9 bases. Germline values: CDR1 MGHRA, CDR2 YSYEKL. The CDR3 sequence is 16 residues long. The trim removed 1 base at V and 4 bases at J, leaving 7 bases unmatched.

The V and J genes are TRBV7-2 and TRBJ2-1, with unresolved D. The ends were cut back, 1 base at V and 12 bases at J, with 16 bases in the middle. Germline values: CDR1 SGHTA, CDR2 FQGNSA. CDR3 size: 14 residues. The CDR3 DNA sequence: TGTGCCAGCAGCTTAGATCCGGGTACAACGGGGCAGTTCTTC. It encodes CASSLDPGTTGQFF.

The chain recombines TRBV28 with TRBJ1-5, with D possibly TRBD1 on 6 matching bases. V was clipped by 1 base and J by 3 bases, with 10 bases between them. The germline V gene has CDR1 MDHEN and CDR2 SYDVKM. The CDR3 is made up of 15 amino acids. CDR3 amino acids: CASSLSQGSNQPQHF. The CDR3, as DNA: TGTGCCAGCAGTTTATCACAGGGTTCCAATCAGCCCCAGCATTTT.

The chain recombines TRBV21-1 with TRBJ2-1; TRBD2 is the table's D call, not checked against the DNA. TRBV21-1 is termed a pseudogene. The CDR3 is made up of 15 amino acids. The CDR3 spells CASSKVWSSYNEQFF. The CDR3 coding sequence is TGTGCCAGCAGCAAAGTATGGAGCTCCTACAATGAGCAGTTCTTC.

The J gene is TRBJ2-7, the V gene TRBV7-2, with 8 bases identical to TRBD2. CDR1 and CDR2 (germline): SGHTA, FQGNSA. Trimming at V came to 7 bases and at J to 5 bases, leaving 16 bases not matched to a gene. The CDR3 has 16 residues. DNA for the CDR3: TGTGCCAGCACCCGAGCCCCGGGACTAGTCGGTAACGAGCAGTACTTC. Amino acids: CASTRAPGLVGNEQYF.

The rearrangement links TRBV5-5 to TRBJ1-5, with 7 nucleotides matching TRBD1. Germline CDR1 SGHKS, CDR2 YYEKEE (reference sequence). This CDR3 contains 15 residues. Trimming removed 1 base from V and 7 bases from J; junction bases left unmatched: 8. Here the CDR3 DNA reads TGTGCCAGCAGCTTGTGGGAACAGGGGAACCAGCCCCAGCATTTT. Its translation: CASSLWEQGNQPQHF.

The J gene is TRBJ2-3, the V gene TRBV7-2; 12 nucleotides align to TRBD2. J was trimmed by 7 bases and V by 6 bases; bases with no gene match: 11. The CDR3 is 16 residues long. Germline CDR1 SGHTA, CDR2 FQGNSA. The CDR3 is CASSSASGGGWNTQYF. In DNA form, the CDR3 reads TGTGCCAGCAGTTCTGCTAGCGGGGGGGGCTGGAATACGCAGTATTTT.

The count of this clone is one. The V gene is TRBV18, the J gene TRBJ1-5, with D unresolved. Trimming took 2 bases from V and 4 from J, leaving 9 bases between them. Germline CDR1 is KGHSH and CDR2 is LQKENI. The CDR3 length is 14 residues. CDR3 in DNA: TGTGCCAGCTCACCAGGGCCCCCTAATCAGCCCCAGCATTTT. Protein sequence: CASSPGPPNQPQHF.

This rearrangement joins TRBV5-1 to TRBJ2-7; 7 positions match TRBD1. Germline-derived CDR1 and CDR2 are SGHRS and YFSETQ. Trimming cost V 4 bases and J 5 bases; bases outside gene matches: 12. CDR3 length: 15 residues. The CDR3 DNA follows: TGCGCCAGCAGCCCCGGGACAGCGGCCATCCACGAGCAGTACTTC. Encoded protein: CASSPGTAAIHEQYF.